The 22 T cell receptor beta chains presented below share a single source sample, sequenced in a study of tumor-infiltrating lymphocytes in primary liver carcinoma. Researchers drew blood RNA from unsorted whole blood and extracted germline DNA as well. TCR beta cDNA was reverse-transcribed from about 500 ng of total RNA. The reaction used a constant-region primer and ProtoScript II reverse transcriptase. A slightly modified ARM-PCR protocol with three nested multiplex PCR rounds produced these TCR beta libraries. PCR rounds one and two used TRBV1-TRBV30 forward primers with a C-beta reverse primer for around 9 cycles each. TCRdb reanalysed the multiplex PCR reads using MiXCR and keeps one entry per CDR3 protein. The sample consists of hundreds of thousands of distinct CDR3 sequences, approximately 60% of them appearing once. The material sequenced was peripheral blood. Every receptor here comes from a middle-aged man with primary liver carcinoma and hepatitis B virus infection.

Here the CDR3 reads CASSNAGLDGGPNTGELFF. DNA for the CDR3: TGTGCCAGCAGCAATGCAGGACTAGATGGAGGGCCTAACACCGGGGAGCTGTTTTTT. This chain links TRBV12-3 or TRBV12-4 with TRBJ2-2; 7 bases align to TRBD2. The V gene end was trimmed by 6 bases and the J gene end by 2 bases; junction bases not matched to a gene: 18. CDR3 length: 19 residues.

This clonotype was picked up many times. The gene calls are TRBV29-1 and TRBJ2-2; 14 bases align to TRBD2. Looked up from germline, CDR1 is SQVTM and CDR2 is ANQGSEA. J lost 3 bases, V lost 6 bases, and 9 bases had no gene match. The CDR3 loop spans 17 amino acids. CDR3 coding DNA: TGCAGCGTCAGGACTAGCGGGAGGCCCTGGGACACCGGGGAGCTGTTTTTT. Its translation is CSVRTSGRPWDTGELFF.

Details on this clonotype: This may arise from a read error, as a much more abundant clone is one base away. The V and J genes are TRBV7-8 and TRBJ2-4, with TRBD2 matching 12 bases. The CDR3 extends over 19 amino acids. Germline values: CDR1 SGHVS, CDR2 FQNEAQ. CDR3 DNA: TGTGACAGCAGCTTAAGACTAGCGGGAGCTGCGTCTTCCAAAAACATTCAGTACTTC. Protein product: CDSSLRLAGAASSKNIQYF.

The DNA of the CDR3 is TGTGCCAGCAGCTACGAGGGGAACACTGAAGCTTTCTTT. It encodes CASSYEGNTEAFF. V usage is TRBV11-3 and J usage is TRBJ1-1; no clear D. Germline-derived CDR1 and CDR2 are SGHNT and YENEEA. V lost 4 bases to trimming and J lost 1 base, with 7 bases between them. The CDR3 covers 13 residues.

Notes on this clonotype: This may come from a read error, since a much larger clone is one base off. The genes are TRBV7-3 and TRBJ2-1; D is unclear. The CDR3 totals 15 residues. The germline V gene encodes CDR1 SGHTA and CDR2 FQGTGA. The CDR3 nucleotides read TGTGCCAGCAGCTTAGGCCCGAGCTCCTACAATGAGAAGTTCTTC. This codes for CASSLGPSSYNEKFF.

A remark on this clonotype: A read error is likely, as this CDR3 ends without the conserved phenylalanine or tryptophan. This chain links TRBV10-1 with TRBJ1-2, with a tentative D call TRBD1 (6 bases). Per the germline V gene, CDR1 is WNHNN and CDR2 is SYGVQD (reference sequence). The CDR3 length is 15 residues. Trimming took off 9 bases at V and 4 bases at J, with 21 bases between the two ends. CDR3 sequence (DNA): TGCGCCAGTCAGGGACACACTCCAGGGGTCTATGGCTACACCCTC. Encoded protein: CASQGHTPGVYGYTL.

Comment on this clonotype: A much larger clone lies one base from this, so it may be a read error. The V and J genes are TRBV6-1 and TRBJ2-4; D is unresolved. Trimming pared 7 bases from V and 2 bases from J, leaving 12 bases between. Germline V gives CDR1 MNHNS, CDR2 SASEGT. CDR3 length equals 14 residues. CDR3 residues: CASNVGPTKNIQYF. Here the CDR3 DNA reads TGTGCCAGCAACGTCGGGCCGACCAAAAACATTCAGTACTTC.

The chain couples TRBV7-9 to TRBJ2-3; 9 nucleotides match TRBD1. J was trimmed by 3 bases and V by 5 bases; bases with no gene match: 9. CDR3 length equals 16 residues. Germline CDR1 is SEHNR and CDR2 is FQNEAQ (reference sequence). CDR3 protein: CASSPTGTGLTDTQYF. DNA for the CDR3: TGTGCCAGCAGCCCCACCGGGACAGGGTTAACAGATACGCAGTATTTT.

This clonotype was recorded at least ten times. The V gene is TRBV4-1, the J gene TRBJ2-7; the match to TRBD1 covers 7 bases. V lost 2 bases and J lost 3; bases outside the gene matches: 7. The germline V gene has CDR1 MGHRA and CDR2 YSYEKL. The CDR3 has 15 amino acids. The CDR3 is CASSQFPGQSYEQYF. The CDR3 nucleotides read TGCGCCAGCAGCCAATTTCCGGGACAGAGCTACGAGCAGTACTTC.

A remark on this clonotype: A much bigger clone sits one base away, suggesting this may be a read error. The J gene is TRBJ2-5, the V gene TRBV6-1, with unresolved D. The CDR3 length is 12 residues. Per germline, CDR1 MNHNS and CDR2 SASEGT. V shed 9 bases and J shed 5 bases, with 13 bases lying between them. In nucleotides, the CDR3 is TGTGCCAGTACGTCGCATCGGGAGACCCAGTACTTC. Its translation: CASTSHRETQYF.

This sequence joins TRBV6-5 and TRBJ2-1; no firm D call. Deletions cut 1 base from V and 4 bases from J, with 11 bases between. This CDR3 contains 15 residues. Germline CDR1 reads MNHEY; CDR2 reads SVGAGI. The CDR3 DNA reads TGTGCCAGCAGTTACTTAGGACCGAAATACAATGAGCAGTTCTTC. Residues: CASSYLGPKYNEQFF.

For this clonotype: A much larger clone lies a single base off, so this may be a read error. The CDR3 DNA reads as TGTGCCAGCAGTATGACTAGGCTAATTTACAATGAGCAGTTCTTC. It translates to CASSMTRLIYNEQFF. The chain uses TRBV6-5 and TRBJ2-1; tentative D call: TRBD2 (6 bases). Trimming took 5 bases from V and 4 from J, leaving 15 bases between them. The germline V gene has CDR1 MNHEY and CDR2 SVGAGI. CDR3 size: 15 residues.

This clonotype was seen just once. The chain employs TRBV11-2 and TRBJ2-5; the match to TRBD2 covers 8 bases. Germline CDR1 reads SGHAT; CDR2 reads FQNNGV. The CDR3 has 15 residues. The V gene end was trimmed by 6 bases and the J gene end by 9 bases; junction bases not matched to a gene: 15. The DNA for the CDR3 is TGTGCCAGCAGTGCGGGACTAGGGGGGGACCCCTCCCAGTACTTC. It yields the protein CASSAGLGGDPSQYF. The variable domain in full, with the rest retrieved from reference TRBV11-2 and TRBJ2-5, is EAGVAQSPRYKIIEKRQSVAFWCNPISGHATLYWYQQILGQGPKLLIQFQNNGVVDDSQLPKDRFSAERLKGVDSTLKIQPAKLEDSAVYLCASSAGLGGDPSQYFGPGTRLLVL.

This clonotype was seen a few times. The rearrangement links TRBV7-9 to TRBJ2-2; D unclear. The germline V gene has CDR1 SEHNR and CDR2 FQNEAQ (reference sequence). V lost 5 bases and J 2 bases, leaving 9 bases between the germline ends. This CDR3 contains 14 residues. CDR3 nucleotide sequence: TGTGCCAGCAGCCCCCCGAAAAACACCGGGGAGCTGTTTTTT. This encodes CASSPPKNTGELFF.

Regarding this clonotype: A much larger clonotype is one base distant, so this may be a read error. The rearrangement links TRBV6-5 to TRBJ1-1; a weak D match, TRBD1 (5 bases). Between the trimmed V and J ends, which lost 7 bases and 1 base, there was a span of 16 bases. Germline V lookup: CDR1 MNHEY, CDR2 SVGAGI. The CDR3 contains 15 residues. The CDR3 region is CASIYPTVANTEAFF. The DNA for the CDR3 is TGTGCCAGCATTTATCCGACAGTGGCGAACACTGAAGCTTTCTTT.

A note on this clonotype: A much larger clonotype is one base distant, so this may be a read error. The V call is TRBV5-4, the J call TRBJ2-7; D may be TRBD2 (6 bases). Between the trimmed V and J ends, which lost 4 bases and 5 bases, there was a span of 19 bases. The CDR3 has 15 amino acids. Per the germline V gene, CDR1 is SGHNT and CDR2 is YYREEE (reference sequence). CDR3 amino acids: CASSTPGGGTHEQYF. In DNA, the CDR3 is TGTGCCAGCAGCACCCCGGGTGGCGGGACCCACGAGCAGTACTTC.

About this clonotype: A read error may be the cause here, since a much bigger clone is one base away. The gene calls are TRBV29-1 and TRBJ2-5; weak D call: TRBD1 (5 bases). Germline V lookup: CDR1 SQVTM, CDR2 ANQGSEA. The V end lost 2 bases, the J end lost 5 bases, and 6 bases lay between the germline ends. CDR3 size: 11 residues. In DNA form, the CDR3 reads TGCAGCGTTGAAAGGGGCGAGACCCAGTACTTC. Encoded protein: CSVERGETQYF.

Details on this clonotype: Just one base apart from a much larger clone, this may be a read error. The V and J genes are TRBV29-1 and TRBJ1-6; D unclear. The CDR3 is 13 residues long. CDR1 is SQVTM and CDR2 is ANQGSEA in the germline V gene. The CDR3, as DNA: TGCAGCGTTGGAATGGGAGGAGAGACACCCCTCTACTTT. Protein product: CSVGMGGETPLYF.

This rearrangement joins TRBV7-9 to TRBJ2-7; 9 positions match TRBD2. This CDR3 comprises 11 residues. From germline, CDR1 is SEHNR and CDR2 FQNEAQ (reference sequence). Written as DNA, the CDR3 is TGTGCAGCGGGGGGAGGGACAGAGCAGTACTTC. Protein: CAAGGGTEQYF.

This clonotype has more than one count but fewer than ten. The chain has TRBV10-3 and TRBJ1-2; D is ambiguous. CDR1 and CDR2 from the germline V gene are ENHRY and SYGVKD. Deletions cut 4 bases from V and 2 bases from J, with 5 bases between. This CDR3 is built from 12 residues. The DNA of the CDR3 is TGTGCCATCAGTGGAAACAACTATGGCTACACCTTC. It translates to CAISGNNYGYTF.

This chain connects TRBV7-9 to TRBJ2-2, with 7 bases that match TRBD1. In germline, CDR1 is SEHNR, CDR2 FQNEAQ (reference sequence). The CDR3 extends over 15 amino acids. V trimming: 5 bases; J trimming: 5 bases; junction bases outside the gene matches: 8. The CDR3 is CASSHDRENTGELFF. The CDR3, as DNA: TGTGCCAGCAGCCATGACAGGGAGAATACCGGGGAGCTGTTTTTT.

This clonotype occurred a few times. The rearrangement uses TRBV7-8 and TRBJ2-7; possible D gene TRBD2, 6 bases. The germline CDR1 and CDR2 sequences are SGHVS and FQNEAQ. This CDR3 contains 13 residues. Trimming pared 3 bases from V and 6 bases from J, leaving 12 bases between. CDR3 nucleotides: TGTGCCAGCAGCTTGTGGAGGGTTGGCGAGCAGTACTTC. As protein: CASSLWRVGEQYF.